One T cell receptor (beta chain) is described in this entry. What this receptor recognizes is not known. No per-base quality is available; no much larger clone lies one base away. This specimen's time point label, interpreted: cells obtained before transplantation from donor or recipient. CD3+CD4+ and CD3+CD8+ populations were FACS-sorted from unstimulated pre-transplant donor and recipient cells taken from spleen or lymph nodes. Trimming leaves V shorter by 7 bases and J shorter by 1 base, with the junction holding 5 bases beyond the gene matches. CDR1 and CDR2, looked up from the germline V gene, are MGHDK and SYGVNS. The CDR3 numbers 15 residues from cysteine through phenylalanine. Solely the CDR3 DNA is kept, with 45 bases framed from the first base. This entry comes from a study of graft-versus-host responses after intestinal transplantation (dated by TCRdb to about 2021). Concerning the study at large: The transplants that recipients received were multivisceral, liver-intestinal, or isolated intestinal. Anti-thymocyte globulin induction was given to all recipients, followed by maintenance tacrolimus and steroids for 2 to 3 years. Graft-versus-host and host-versus-graft alloreactive T cell clones were tracked in the graft, circulation and bone marrow after intestinal transplantation using bulk TCR-beta CDR3 sequencing. Alloreactive clones were identified by sequencing pre-transplant mixed lymphocyte reaction products and comparing these products with unstimulated pre-transplant donor and recipient T cells. Of the roughly 24 intestinal transplant recipients enrolled in the cohort, one of whom was a retransplant, a few patients without pretransplant specimens were excluded. A peak of at least 4% donor T cells among recipient peripheral blood mononuclear cells was the definition used for donor T cell macrochimerism. Rather than being sequenced by the commercial service, samples from a few later patients were sequenced in-house on an Illumina MiSeq and processed with MiXCR.

Library method: the immunoSEQ multiplex PCR assay. In most patients, genomic DNA was isolated using the Qiagen DNeasy Blood and Tissue Kit and sent frozen to Adaptive Biotechnologies for TCR sequencing. For most patients, genomic DNA was subjected to high-throughput TCR-beta CDR3 sequencing by Adaptive Biotechnologies. Under the source paper's analysis protocol: TCR sequencing data for 18 patients were retrieved from Adaptive's ImmunoSEQ software; three other patients were processed with MiXCR and VDJtools. CD4 versus CD8 sorting errors were corrected by removing sequences found in both subsets at a frequency ratio below 5:1. Because the origin of CDR3 nucleotide sequences shared between donor and recipient could not be assigned, those sequences were removed. To be classed as alloreactive, a clone needed at least 2-fold expansion over unstimulated cells and a minimum CFSE-low frequency of 0.002% (template counts) or 0.001% (read counts). A clone was considered mappable if detected in the sequenced pre-transplant spleen, lymph node, or MLR CFSE-low populations of the donor or recipient. Cumulative frequency of alloreactive clones was calculated as a percentage of all sequences weighted by copy number. TCRdb holds this immuneACCESS table with in-frame rearrangements only. Some clones are missing; in checked studies, unresolved V genes explain under half, and the rest has no known cause. The V and J calls and clone size are taken from that table; D and trimming were inferred from the DNA. For this sample there are about 120,000 clones; 80% to 95% appear just once. Of the sample, more than 0.1% falls within the top ten clones.

Study-wide conclusions, independent of this receptor: GvH clones were detected in recipient bone marrow, and some appeared earlier in ileal mucosa or blood, consistent with an intestinal mucosal origin. In the allografts of patients with donor T cell macrochimerism, GvH to HvG T cell clonal ratios were high. The relatively low number and heterogeneity of intestinal transplant patients limited the conclusions. Early after transplant, peak levels of circulating GvH clones were associated with declines in HvG clones.

The rearrangement combines TRBV25-1 with TRBJ2-3; TRBD2 aligns with 10 central bases. This sequence was found in a human donor who received an intestinal transplant. The sample in question was unstimulated CD4+ T cells sorted from spleen or lymph node cells, obtained before intestinal transplant. The CDR3 loop reads CASTEGTSGTDTQYF. The bases read TGTGCCAGCACCGAGGGGACTAGCGGCACAGATACGCAGTATTTT.